This T cell receptor beta chain was found in a study of blood T cell repertoires in COVID-19. In the study overall: Whether acute or convalescent, the COVID-19 samples came from the United States, Italy and Spain. Sample material is recorded as cDNA or gDNA derived from T cells, B-cell-depleted T cells, or PBMCs.

Authors' methods: Estimates of nucleated cell counts were drawn from the amplification of reference gene primers. The assay was immunoSEQ multiplex PCR, and TCRdb's table has in-frame clones only and misses some. For V, J and clone size, that table is used; D and trimming come from the DNA. Here the sample spans roughly 80,000 clones, about nine tenths being singletons. The V gene's germline CDR1 is SGHRS and CDR2 YFSETQ. The V gene lost 1 base and the J gene lost 0 bases, with 7 bases spanning the gap. The CDR3 has 14 amino acids. Seattle enrolled patients during active infection and tracked them longitudinally.

The chain employs TRBV5-1 and TRBJ1-1; no firm D call. Material: peripheral blood. This sequence was found in a man aged 45 to 65 with COVID-19, enrolled during active disease. CDR3 DNA: TGCGCCAGCAGCTTGTTACAGCTGAACACTGAAGCTTTCTTT. Its translation: CASSLLQLNTEAFF.